A selection of T cell receptor beta chains follows, all from one sample in a study of T cell responses to AZD1222 COVID-19 vaccine. Clones were sequenced by immunoSEQ multiplex PCR, and TCRdb holds only the in-frame ones, with some missing. Of around 200,000 clones in the sample, 85% to 90% were seen once. The source was peripheral blood, collected on day 0 of AZD1222 vaccination. Source of these receptors: an adult in good health. Both conserved end residues are part of each CDR3.

j_gene: TRBJ1-5; len: 12; v_gene: TRBV28; CDR3aa: CASSLKTQPQHF
j_gene: TRBJ1-2; len: 13; v_gene: TRBV3-1/TRBV3-2; CDR3aa: CASSPTGNYGYTF
j_gene: TRBJ1-1; len: 13; v_gene: TRBV19; CDR3aa: CASSTTGGKGAFF
j_gene: TRBJ1-3; len: 17; v_gene: TRBV7-3; CDR3aa: CASSLKPPGNSGNTIYF
j_gene: TRBJ1-1; len: 13; v_gene: TRBV7-3; CDR3aa: CASSLTGPVEAFF
j_gene: TRBJ1-2; len: 14; v_gene: TRBV11-2; CDR3aa: CASSLEKGAGGYTF
j_gene: TRBJ1-2; len: 12; v_gene: TRBV4-1; CDR3aa: CASSSRSGDYTF
j_gene: TRBJ2-5; len: 14; v_gene: TRBV19; CDR3aa: CASSIAGQQETQYF
j_gene: TRBJ2-1; len: 16; v_gene: TRBV5-1; CDR3aa: CASSTYRAGDNNEQFF
j_gene: TRBJ2-2; len: 16; v_gene: TRBV29-1; CDR3aa: CSVEWPQEGRTGELFF
j_gene: TRBJ1-1; len: 15; v_gene: TRBV6-5; CDR3aa: CASSYGGGMNTEAFF
j_gene: TRBJ2-1; len: 18; v_gene: TRBV6-6; CDR3aa: CASSRTSGGLFQPNEQFF
j_gene: TRBJ2-1; len: 10; v_gene: TRBV2; CDR3aa: CASKGNEQFF
j_gene: TRBJ2-7; len: 16; v_gene: TRBV4-1; CDR3aa: CASSQLAGQGDREQYF
j_gene: TRBJ1-1; len: 18; v_gene: TRBV2; CDR3aa: CASKSVQLRVGGASEAFF
j_gene: TRBJ1-1; len: 14; v_gene: TRBV3-1/TRBV3-2; CDR3aa: CASSHQGFETEAFF
j_gene: TRBJ2-3; len: 17; v_gene: TRBV4-1; CDR3aa: CASSQVGAGGFTDTQYF
j_gene: TRBJ1-4; len: 17; v_gene: TRBV6-1; CDR3aa: CASSGGWGQGTNEKLFF
j_gene: TRBJ1-4; len: 13; v_gene: TRBV5-1; CDR3aa: CASSFQSNEKLFF
j_gene: TRBJ1-6; len: 14; v_gene: TRBV4-1; CDR3aa: CASSLGQINSPLHF
j_gene: TRBJ1-2; len: 11; v_gene: TRBV6-4; CDR3aa: CASSDGGGYTF
j_gene: TRBJ2-5; len: 15; v_gene: TRBV18; CDR3aa: CASSALQGPQETQYF
j_gene: TRBJ2-2; len: 14; v_gene: TRBV7-2; CDR3aa: CASSLEGQARELFF